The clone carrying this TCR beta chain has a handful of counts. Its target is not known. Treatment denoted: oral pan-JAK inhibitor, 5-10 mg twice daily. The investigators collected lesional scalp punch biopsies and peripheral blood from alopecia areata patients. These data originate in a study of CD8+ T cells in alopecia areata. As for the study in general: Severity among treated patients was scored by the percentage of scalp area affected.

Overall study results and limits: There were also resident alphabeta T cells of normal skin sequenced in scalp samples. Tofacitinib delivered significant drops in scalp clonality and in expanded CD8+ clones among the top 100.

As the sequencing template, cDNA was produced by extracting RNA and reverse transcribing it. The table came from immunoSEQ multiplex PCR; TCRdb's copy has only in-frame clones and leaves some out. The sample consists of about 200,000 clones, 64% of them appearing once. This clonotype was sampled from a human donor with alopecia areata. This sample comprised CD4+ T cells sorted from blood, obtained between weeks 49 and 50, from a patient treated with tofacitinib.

For the CDR3, the DNA is TGCAGCGTTGAGCAACCTGGCCTCAACAGGGGGTTTATGGATACGCAGTATTTT. The encoded protein is CSVEQPGLNRGFMDTQYF. The chain links TRBV29-1 to TRBJ2-3; 8 positions agree with TRBD1. Germline loops: CDR1 SQVTM, CDR2 ANQGSEA. This CDR3 comprises 18 residues. V gave up 3 bases and J gave up 6 bases; unmatched junction bases: 20.